This T cell receptor beta chain was recovered during a study of metastatic and nonmetastatic thyroid tumors. Study-level background: Repertoire comparison spanned blood and tumor or nodule tissue of malignant and benign thyroid patients. Broader study findings: Malignant thyroid tumors reportedly had TCR beta diversity that was significantly higher than in benign nodules, in blood and tumor.

On this clone: Its specificity is not known.

The CDR3 spans 16 residues. Trimming removed 4 bases at V and 1 base at J, with 15 bases between. The V gene's germline CDR1 is SGHRS and CDR2 YFSETQ. Each patient went into thyroid surgery without having received any treatment. Original data processing: The distant-metastasis classifier for papillary thyroid cancer was built from CDR3 differences across clinicopathological groups. TCRdb called clones again from the PCR reads with MiXCR. TCRdb's processing, not the study's, gives the V and J calls here. Of 4,000 to 4,500 clones in the sample, roughly 35% were seen once. V gene TRBV5-1 combines with J gene TRBJ1-3, with D possibly TRBD1 on 6 matching bases. The specimen sequenced was adjacent normal tissue. This receptor was taken from a male donor with papillary thyroid cancer or a benign thyroid nodule (not recorded which). Some clones in this sample may be carry-over from other donors' samples. The CDR3 sequence: CASSKIQGGSGNTIYF. The DNA for the CDR3 is TGCGCCAGCAGCAAAATACAGGGAGGTTCTGGAAACACCATATATTTT. Full variable domain (missing parts from reference TRBV5-1 and TRBJ1-3): KAGVTQTPRYLIKTRGQQVTLSCSPISGHRSVSWYQQTPGQGLQFLFEYFSETQRNKGNFPGRFSGRQFSNSRSEMNVSTLELGDSALYLCASSKIQGGSGNTIYFGEGSWLTVV.